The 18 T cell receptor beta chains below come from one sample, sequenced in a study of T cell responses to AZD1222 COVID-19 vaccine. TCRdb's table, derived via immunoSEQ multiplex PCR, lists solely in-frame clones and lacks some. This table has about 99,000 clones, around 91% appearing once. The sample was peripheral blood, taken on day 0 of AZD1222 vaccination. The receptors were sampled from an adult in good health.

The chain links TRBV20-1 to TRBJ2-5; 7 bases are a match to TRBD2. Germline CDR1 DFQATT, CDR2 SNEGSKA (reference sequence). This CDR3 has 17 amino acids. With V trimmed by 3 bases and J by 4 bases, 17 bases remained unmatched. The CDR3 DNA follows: TGCAGTGCTAGTCCCGATTCGGCGGGGAGGGCCGGAGAGACCCAGTACTTC. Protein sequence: CSASPDSAGRAGETQYF.

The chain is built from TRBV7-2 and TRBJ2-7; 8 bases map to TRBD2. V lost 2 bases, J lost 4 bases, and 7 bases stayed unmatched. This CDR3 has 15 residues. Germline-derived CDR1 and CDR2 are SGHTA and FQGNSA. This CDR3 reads CASSLSAGGTYEQYF. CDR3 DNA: TGTGCCAGCAGCTTATCCGCGGGAGGAACGTACGAGCAGTACTTC.

The CDR3 loop reads CASSWWTRDGNEQFF. CDR3 DNA: TGTGCCAGCAGCTGGTGGACTAGAGACGGCAATGAGCAGTTCTTC. The gene calls are TRBV5-6 and TRBJ2-1; TRBD2 aligns across 7 bases. Germline CDR1 is SGHDT and CDR2 is YYEEEE. V shed 3 bases, J shed 6 bases, and the junction held 9 bases outside the gene matches. This CDR3 contains 15 residues. The complete variable domain, with remaining parts taken from reference TRBV5-6 and TRBJ2-1, reads DAGVTQSPTHLIKTRGQQVTLRCSPKSGHDTVSWYQQALGQGPQFIFQYYEEEERQRGNFPDRFSGHQFPNYSSELNVNALLLGDSALYLCASSWWTRDGNEQFFGPGTRLTVL.

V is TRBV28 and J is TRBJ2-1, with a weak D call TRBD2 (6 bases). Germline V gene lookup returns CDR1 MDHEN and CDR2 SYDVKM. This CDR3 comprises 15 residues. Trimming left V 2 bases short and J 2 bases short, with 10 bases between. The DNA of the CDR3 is TGTGCCAGCAGTTTACTTCGGGAGCCCTACAATGAGCAGTTCTTC. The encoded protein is CASSLLREPYNEQFF.

The CDR3 DNA is TGTGCCAGCAGTCCTGCTGGAGGGAACTACGAGCAGTACTTC. This sequence encodes CASSPAGGNYEQYF. The rearrangement uses TRBV6-5 and TRBJ2-7; TRBD2 is a possible D gene (6 bases). This CDR3 has 14 residues. Germline loops: CDR1 MNHEY, CDR2 SVGAGI. V lost 5 bases and J 3 bases, leaving 14 bases between the germline ends.

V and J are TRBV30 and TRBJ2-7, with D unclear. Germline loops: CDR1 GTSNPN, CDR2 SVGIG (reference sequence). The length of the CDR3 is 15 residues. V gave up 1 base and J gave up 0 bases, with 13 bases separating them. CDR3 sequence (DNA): TGTGCCTGGAGTGATGGGCCAGGCAGCTCCTACGAGCAGTACTTC. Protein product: CAWSDGPGSSYEQYF.

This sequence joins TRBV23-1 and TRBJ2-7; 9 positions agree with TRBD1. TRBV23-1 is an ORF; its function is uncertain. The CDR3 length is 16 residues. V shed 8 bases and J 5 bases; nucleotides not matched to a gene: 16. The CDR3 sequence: CASPPPGDRVFDEQYF. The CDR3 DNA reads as TGCGCCAGCCCTCCCCCGGGGGACAGGGTTTTTGACGAGCAGTACTTC.

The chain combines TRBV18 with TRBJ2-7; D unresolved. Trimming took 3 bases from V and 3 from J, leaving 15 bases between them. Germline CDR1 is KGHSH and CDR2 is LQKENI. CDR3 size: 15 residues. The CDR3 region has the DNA TGTGCCAGCTCACCCTTCACAGACACGGTCTACGAGCAGTACTTC. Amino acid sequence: CASSPFTDTVYEQYF.

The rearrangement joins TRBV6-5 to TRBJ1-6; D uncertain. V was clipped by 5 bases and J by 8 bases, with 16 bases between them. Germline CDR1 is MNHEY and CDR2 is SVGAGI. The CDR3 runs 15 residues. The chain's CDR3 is CASSLNRHGDSPLHF. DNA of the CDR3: TGTGCCAGCAGTCTGAACCGGCATGGTGATTCACCCCTCCACTTT.

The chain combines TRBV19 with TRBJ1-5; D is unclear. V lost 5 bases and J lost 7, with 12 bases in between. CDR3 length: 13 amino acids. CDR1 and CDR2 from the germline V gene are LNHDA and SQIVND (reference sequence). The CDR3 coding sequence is TGTGCCAGTAGTGCATGGCCGGGGCAGCCCCAGCATTTT. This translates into CASSAWPGQPQHF.

DNA of the CDR3: TGTGCCAGCAGTGTAAGAAGGGGCACAGATACGCAGTATTTT. This translates into CASSVRRGTDTQYF. V gene TRBV2 combines with J gene TRBJ2-3; D is ambiguous. Germline CDR1 reads SNHLY; CDR2 reads FYNNEI. Deletions cut 4 bases from V and 1 base from J, with 9 bases between. CDR3 length: 14 residues.

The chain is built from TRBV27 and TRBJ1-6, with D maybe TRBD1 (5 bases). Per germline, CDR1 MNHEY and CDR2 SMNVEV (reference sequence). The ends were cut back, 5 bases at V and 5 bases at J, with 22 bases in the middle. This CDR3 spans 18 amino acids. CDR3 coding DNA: TGTGCCAGCAGTAGACTAGAATTTGCGGGACGGAATAATTCACCCCTCCACTTT. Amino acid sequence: CASSRLEFAGRNNSPLHF.

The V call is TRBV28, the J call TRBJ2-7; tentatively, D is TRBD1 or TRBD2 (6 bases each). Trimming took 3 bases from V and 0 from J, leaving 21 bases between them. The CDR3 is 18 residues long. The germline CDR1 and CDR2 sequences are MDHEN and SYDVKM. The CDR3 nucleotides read TGTGCCAGCAGTTTGCTCTCGCGAGGAGGGACACACTCCTACGAGCAGTACTTC. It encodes CASSLLSRGGTHSYEQYF.

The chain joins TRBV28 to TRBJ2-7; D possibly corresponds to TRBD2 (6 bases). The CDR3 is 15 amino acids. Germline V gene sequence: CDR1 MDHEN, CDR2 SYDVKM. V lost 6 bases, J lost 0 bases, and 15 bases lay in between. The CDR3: CASRVSGSSSYEQYF. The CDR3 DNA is TGTGCCAGCAGGGTTAGCGGATCAAGCTCCTACGAGCAGTACTTC.

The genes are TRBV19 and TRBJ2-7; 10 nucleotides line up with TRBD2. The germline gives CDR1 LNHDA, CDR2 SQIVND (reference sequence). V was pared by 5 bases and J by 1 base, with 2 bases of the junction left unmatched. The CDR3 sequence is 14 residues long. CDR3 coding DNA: TGTGCCAGTAGTGTTAGCGGGAGGTCCTACGAGCAGTACTTC. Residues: CASSVSGRSYEQYF.

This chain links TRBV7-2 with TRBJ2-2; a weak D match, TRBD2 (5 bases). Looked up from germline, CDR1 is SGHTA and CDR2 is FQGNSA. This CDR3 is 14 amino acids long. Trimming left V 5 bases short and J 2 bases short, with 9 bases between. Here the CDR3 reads CASSRGLNTGELFF. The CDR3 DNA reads TGTGCCAGCAGCCGCGGACTCAACACCGGGGAGCTGTTTTTT.

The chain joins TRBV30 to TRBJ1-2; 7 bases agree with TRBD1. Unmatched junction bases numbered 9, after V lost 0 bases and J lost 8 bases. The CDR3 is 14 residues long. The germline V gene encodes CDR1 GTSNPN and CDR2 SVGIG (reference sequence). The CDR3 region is CAWSVQQGPKGYTF. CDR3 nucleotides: TGTGCCTGGAGTGTACAACAGGGGCCTAAGGGCTACACCTTC.

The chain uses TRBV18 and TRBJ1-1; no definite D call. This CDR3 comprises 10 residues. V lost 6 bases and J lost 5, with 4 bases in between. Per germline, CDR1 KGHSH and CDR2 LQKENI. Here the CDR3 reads CASSTTEAFF. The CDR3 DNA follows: TGTGCCAGCTCCACAACTGAAGCTTTCTTT. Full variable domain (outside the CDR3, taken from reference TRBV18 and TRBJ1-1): NAGVMQNPRHLVRRRGQEARLRCSPMKGHSHVYWYRQLPEEGLKFMVYLQKENIIDESGMPKERFSAEFPKEGPSILRIQQVVRGDSAAYFCASSTTEAFFGQGTRLTVV.